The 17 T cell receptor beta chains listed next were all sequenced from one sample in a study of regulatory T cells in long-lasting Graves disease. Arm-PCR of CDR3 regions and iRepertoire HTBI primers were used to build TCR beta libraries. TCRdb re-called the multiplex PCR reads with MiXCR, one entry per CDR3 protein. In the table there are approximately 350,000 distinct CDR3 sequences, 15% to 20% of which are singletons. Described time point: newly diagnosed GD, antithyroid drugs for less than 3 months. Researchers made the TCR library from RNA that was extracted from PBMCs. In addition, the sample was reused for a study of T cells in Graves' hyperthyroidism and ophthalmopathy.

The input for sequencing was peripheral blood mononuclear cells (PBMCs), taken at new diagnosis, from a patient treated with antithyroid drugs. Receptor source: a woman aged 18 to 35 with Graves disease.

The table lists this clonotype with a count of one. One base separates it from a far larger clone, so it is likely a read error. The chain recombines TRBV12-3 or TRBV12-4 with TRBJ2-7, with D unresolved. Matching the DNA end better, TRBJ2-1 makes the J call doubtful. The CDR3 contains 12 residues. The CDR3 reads CTSSLSRGEQFF. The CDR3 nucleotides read TGTACCAGCAGTTTATCGCGAGGTGAGCAGTTCTTC.

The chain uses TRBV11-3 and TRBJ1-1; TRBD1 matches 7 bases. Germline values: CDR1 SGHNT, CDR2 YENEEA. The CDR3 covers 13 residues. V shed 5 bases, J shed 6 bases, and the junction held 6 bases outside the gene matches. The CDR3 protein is CASSPGQIPEAFF. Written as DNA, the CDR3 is TGTGCCAGCAGCCCGGGACAGATCCCTGAAGCTTTCTTT.

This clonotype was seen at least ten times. In DNA, the CDR3 is TGTGCCAGCAGCTTGGTAGGGGGGCCCCCACACAATGAGCAGTTCTTC. This encodes CASSLVGGPPHNEQFF. The chain recombines TRBV5-5 with TRBJ2-1, with D perhaps assigned TRBD1 or TRBD2 (6 bases each). Germline V lookup: CDR1 SGHKS, CDR2 YYEKEE (reference sequence). The CDR3 contains 16 residues. V was pared by 0 bases and J by 5 bases, with 15 bases between.

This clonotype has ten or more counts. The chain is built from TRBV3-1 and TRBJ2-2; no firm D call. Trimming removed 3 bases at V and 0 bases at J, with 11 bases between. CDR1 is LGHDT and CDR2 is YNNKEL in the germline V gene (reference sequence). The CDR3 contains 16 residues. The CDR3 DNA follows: TGTGCCAGCAGCCATTCCCAGCAACCGAACACCGGGGAGCTGTTTTTT. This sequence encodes CASSHSQQPNTGELFF.

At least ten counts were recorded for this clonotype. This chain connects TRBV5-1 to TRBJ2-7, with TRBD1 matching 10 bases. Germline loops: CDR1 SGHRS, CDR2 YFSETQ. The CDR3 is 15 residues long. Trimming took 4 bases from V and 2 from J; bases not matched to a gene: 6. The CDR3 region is CASSPGQGLPYEQYF. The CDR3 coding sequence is TGCGCCAGCAGCCCGGGACAGGGGCTCCCCTACGAGCAGTACTTC.

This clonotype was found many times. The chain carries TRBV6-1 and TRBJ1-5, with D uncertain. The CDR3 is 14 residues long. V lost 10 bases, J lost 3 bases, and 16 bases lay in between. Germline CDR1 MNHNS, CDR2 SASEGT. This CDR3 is CAIRGPSYNQPQHF. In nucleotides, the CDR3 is TGTGCCATTCGGGGTCCGAGTTACAATCAGCCCCAGCATTTT.

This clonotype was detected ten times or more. The CDR3 DNA is TGCGCCAGCAGCTCACGGACTTTAACCGAGCAGTACTTC. Protein: CASSSRTLTEQYF. The chain couples TRBV5-1 to TRBJ2-7, with a weak D call TRBD2 (5 bases). Germline V lookup: CDR1 SGHRS, CDR2 YFSETQ. The CDR3 runs 13 residues. V was pared by 3 bases and J by 6 bases, with 13 bases between.

The CDR3 sequence is CASSFRLARYEQYF. In DNA, the CDR3 is TGTGCCAGCAGCTTCCGACTAGCGCGCTACGAGCAGTACTTC. The chain combines TRBV12-3 or TRBV12-4 with TRBJ2-7; 8 bases are shared with TRBD2. The length of the CDR3 is 14 residues. J was trimmed by 3 bases and V by 6 bases; bases with no gene match: 7.

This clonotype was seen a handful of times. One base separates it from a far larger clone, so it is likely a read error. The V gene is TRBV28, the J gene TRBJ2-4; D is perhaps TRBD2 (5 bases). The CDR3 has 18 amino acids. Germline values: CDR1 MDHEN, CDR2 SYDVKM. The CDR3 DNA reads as TGTGCCAGCAGTTTTTACGGCCCGACTGTGAGGGCATACAATGAGCAGTCCTTC. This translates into CASSFYGPTVRAYNEQSF.

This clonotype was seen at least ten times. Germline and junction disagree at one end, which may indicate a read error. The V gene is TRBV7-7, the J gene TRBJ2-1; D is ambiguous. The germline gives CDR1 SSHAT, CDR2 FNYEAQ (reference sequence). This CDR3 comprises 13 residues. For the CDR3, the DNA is TGTGCTAGCAGCTTATCTGGGTACGATGAGCAGTTCTTC. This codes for CASSLSGYDEQFF. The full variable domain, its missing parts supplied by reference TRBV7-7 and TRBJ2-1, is GAGVSQSPRYKVTKRGQDVTLRCDPISSHATLYWYQQALGQGPEFLTYFNYEAQPDKSGLPSDRFSAERPEGSISTLTIQRTEQRDSAMYRCASSLSGYDEQFFGPGTRLTVL.

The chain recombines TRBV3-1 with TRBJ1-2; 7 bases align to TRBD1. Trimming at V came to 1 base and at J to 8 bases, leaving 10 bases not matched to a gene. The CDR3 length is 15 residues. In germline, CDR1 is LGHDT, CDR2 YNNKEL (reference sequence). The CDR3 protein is CASSQGTGTTEGYTF. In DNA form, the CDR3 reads TGTGCCAGCAGCCAAGGGACAGGTACTACGGAGGGCTACACCTTC.

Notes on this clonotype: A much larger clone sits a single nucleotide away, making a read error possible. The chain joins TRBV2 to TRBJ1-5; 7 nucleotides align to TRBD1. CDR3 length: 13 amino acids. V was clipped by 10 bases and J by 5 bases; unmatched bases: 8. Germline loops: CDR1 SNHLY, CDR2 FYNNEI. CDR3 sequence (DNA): TGTGCCAAAGAGACAGGGCGAGATCAGCCCCAGCATTTT. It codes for CAKETGRDQPQHF.

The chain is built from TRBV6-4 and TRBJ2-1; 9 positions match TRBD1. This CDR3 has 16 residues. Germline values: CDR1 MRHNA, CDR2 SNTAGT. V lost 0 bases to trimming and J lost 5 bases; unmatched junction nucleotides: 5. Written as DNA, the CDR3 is TGTGCCAGCAGTGACTCAGCGGGACAGGGTAACAATGAGCAGTTCTTC. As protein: CASSDSAGQGNNEQFF.

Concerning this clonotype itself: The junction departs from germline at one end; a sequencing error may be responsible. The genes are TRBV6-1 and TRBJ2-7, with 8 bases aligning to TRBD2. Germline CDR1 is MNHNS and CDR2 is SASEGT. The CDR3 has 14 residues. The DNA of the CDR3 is TGTGCCAGCAGTCCGGGGGGGGTTCCCTACGAGCGGTACTTC. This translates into CASSPGGVPYERYF.

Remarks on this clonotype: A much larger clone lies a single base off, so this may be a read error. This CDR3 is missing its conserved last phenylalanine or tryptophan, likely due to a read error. The CDR3: CASSLERGEQFS. The DNA for the CDR3 is TGTGCCAGCTCCCTCGAACGGGGTGAGCAGTTCTCC. The rearrangement joins TRBV18 to TRBJ2-1; maybe TRBD2 (5 bases). The V and J ends lost 6 bases and 9 bases respectively, with 12 bases between them. Germline-derived CDR1 and CDR2 are KGHSH and LQKENI. The CDR3 spans 12 residues.

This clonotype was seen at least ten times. The CDR3 bases are TGCAGCGTTGAACAGGGGACTGAAGCTTTCTTT. It is translated as CSVEQGTEAFF. The chain joins TRBV29-1 to TRBJ1-1, with D possibly matching TRBD1 (6 bases). Germline V gene sequence: CDR1 SQVTM, CDR2 ANQGSEA. This CDR3 comprises 11 residues. V was clipped by 2 bases and J by 5 bases, with 6 bases between them.

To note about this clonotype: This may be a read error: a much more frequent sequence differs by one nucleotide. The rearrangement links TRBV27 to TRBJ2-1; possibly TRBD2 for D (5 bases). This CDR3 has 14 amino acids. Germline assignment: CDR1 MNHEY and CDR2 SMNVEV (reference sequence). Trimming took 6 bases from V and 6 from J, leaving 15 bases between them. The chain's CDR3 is CASSLGRGSNEQFF. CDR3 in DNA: TGTGCCAGCAGCCTAGGGAGAGGGAGCAATGAGCAGTTCTTC.